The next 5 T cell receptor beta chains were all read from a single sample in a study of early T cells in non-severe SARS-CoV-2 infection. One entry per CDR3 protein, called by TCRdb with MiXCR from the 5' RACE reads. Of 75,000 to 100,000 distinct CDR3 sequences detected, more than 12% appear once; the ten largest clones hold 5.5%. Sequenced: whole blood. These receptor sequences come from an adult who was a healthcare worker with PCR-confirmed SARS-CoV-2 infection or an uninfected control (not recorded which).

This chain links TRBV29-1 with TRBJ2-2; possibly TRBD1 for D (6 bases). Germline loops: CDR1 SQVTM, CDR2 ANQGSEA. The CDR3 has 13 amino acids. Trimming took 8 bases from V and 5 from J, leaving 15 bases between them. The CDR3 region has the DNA TGCAGCACCCATGGGGGACAAACCGGGGAGCTGTTTTTT. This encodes CSTHGGQTGELFF.

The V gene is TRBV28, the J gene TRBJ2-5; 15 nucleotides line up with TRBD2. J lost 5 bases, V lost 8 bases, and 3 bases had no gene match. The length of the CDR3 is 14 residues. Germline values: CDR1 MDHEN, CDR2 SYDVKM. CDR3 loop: CASAGTSGRETQYF. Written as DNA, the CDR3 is TGTGCCAGCGCCGGGACTAGCGGGAGGGAGACCCAGTACTTC.

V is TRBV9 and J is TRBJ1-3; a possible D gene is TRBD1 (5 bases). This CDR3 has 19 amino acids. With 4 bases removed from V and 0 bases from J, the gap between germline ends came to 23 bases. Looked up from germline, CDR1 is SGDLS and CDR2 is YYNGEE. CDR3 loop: CASSTGGKDPTYSGNTIYF. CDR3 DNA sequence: TGTGCCAGCAGCACCGGGGGGAAGGACCCCACATACTCTGGAAACACCATATATTTT.

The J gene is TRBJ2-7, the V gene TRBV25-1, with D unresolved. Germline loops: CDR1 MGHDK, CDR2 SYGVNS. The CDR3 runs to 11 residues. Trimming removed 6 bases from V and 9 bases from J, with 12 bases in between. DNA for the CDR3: TGTGCCAGCAGGGCCGGTGAGAGGCAGTACTTC. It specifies CASRAGERQYF.

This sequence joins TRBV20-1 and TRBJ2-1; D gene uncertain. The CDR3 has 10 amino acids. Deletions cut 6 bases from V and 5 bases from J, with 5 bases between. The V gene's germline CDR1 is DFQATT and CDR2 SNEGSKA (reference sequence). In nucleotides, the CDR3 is TGCAGTGCGGAAAACAATGAGCAGTTCTTC. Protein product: CSAENNEQFF.